The 23 T cell receptor beta chains given below trace back to one sample, sequenced in a study of cytomegalovirus exposure and HLA in healthy donors. In the PCR, 60 Vbeta and 13 Jbeta primers were used. Sequencing was performed with immunoSEQ multiplex PCR; in TCRdb, only in-frame clones are kept and a portion is missing. This sample has 140,000 to 150,000 clones, with 88% found just once. The sequencing input was PBMCs. These receptors came from a woman aged 40 to 50 in good health and CMV-seronegative.

The rearrangement links TRBV2 to TRBJ2-7, with TRBD2 matching 8 bases. This CDR3 comprises 15 residues. Germline CDR1 SNHLY, CDR2 FYNNEI. J was trimmed by 7 bases and V by 5 bases; bases with no gene match: 13. CDR3 sequence: CASSSIAGSTEEQYF. The CDR3, as DNA: TGTGCCAGCAGTTCTATAGCGGGATCTACAGAGGAGCAGTACTTC.

This chain connects TRBV28 to TRBJ1-4; D is unclear. The V gene lost 5 bases and the J gene lost 8 bases, with 6 bases spanning the gap. The CDR3 runs 11 residues. CDR1 is MDHEN and CDR2 is SYDVKM in the germline V gene. For the CDR3, the DNA is TGTGCCAGCAGTGTACGGGAAAAACTGTTTTTT. The encoded protein is CASSVREKLFF.

With regard to this clone: Other nucleotide sequences in the sample specify the same CDR3. The chain combines TRBV6-5 with TRBJ2-7; TRBD2 agrees at 7 bases. V lost 0 bases and J lost 2; bases outside the gene matches: 4. Germline lookup yields CDR1 MNHEY and CDR2 SVGAGI. The CDR3 totals 15 residues. The CDR3 reads CASSYSIAGAYEQYF. CDR3 coding DNA: TGTGCCAGCAGTTACTCGATCGCGGGAGCCTACGAGCAGTACTTC.

The chain links TRBV7-9 to TRBJ1-4; perhaps TRBD1 as D (5 bases). This CDR3 region has 15 residues. V lost 2 bases and J lost 9, with 16 bases in between. CDR1 and CDR2 (germline): SEHNR, FQNEAQ (reference sequence). The CDR3 is CASSLYGGGLQKLFF. The CDR3 DNA sequence: TGTGCCAGCAGCTTATACGGGGGGGGTCTGCAAAAACTGTTTTTT.

The CDR3 sequence: CASSQSAGFTDTQYF. The CDR3, as DNA: TGTGCCAGCAGCCAATCGGCGGGGTTCACAGATACGCAGTATTTT. The chain couples TRBV4-2 to TRBJ2-3; D is possibly TRBD2 (6 bases). The CDR3 is 15 residues long. Deletions cut 2 bases from V and 2 bases from J, with 11 bases between. Per germline, CDR1 LGHNA and CDR2 YNFKEQ.

The genes are TRBV7-9 and TRBJ1-4, with TRBD1 identical over 7 bases. Losses at the gene ends were 5 bases for V and 5 bases for J; bases not matched to a gene: 8. This CDR3 comprises 15 residues. CDR1 is SEHNR and CDR2 is FQNEAQ in the germline V gene (reference sequence). CDR3 nucleotides: TGTGCCAGCAGCCTATTCAGGACAGGCAATGAAAAACTGTTTTTT. Its protein is CASSLFRTGNEKLFF.

The chain employs TRBV2 and TRBJ1-5; 8 bases align to TRBD1. V lost 4 bases to trimming and J lost 9 bases; unmatched junction nucleotides: 11. The germline gives CDR1 SNHLY, CDR2 FYNNEI. The CDR3 spans 15 residues. The CDR3 DNA sequence: TGTGCCAGCAGTGGGACCGGGACAGGCGGTCTGCCCCAGCATTTT. Protein product: CASSGTGTGGLPQHF.

This clone was counted a few times. The chain carries TRBV19 and TRBJ2-7, with 11 bases aligning to TRBD1. Germline lookup yields CDR1 LNHDA and CDR2 SQIVND (reference sequence). V trimming: 8 bases; J trimming: 2 bases; junction bases outside the gene matches: 2. CDR3 length equals 13 residues. The chain's CDR3 is CASGQGAPYEQYF. The CDR3 DNA is TGTGCCAGTGGACAGGGGGCTCCCTACGAGCAGTACTTC.

This chain links TRBV11-3 with TRBJ2-1, with TRBD2 matching over 14 bases. From germline, CDR1 is SGHNT and CDR2 YENEEA. The CDR3 contains 15 residues. V shed 5 bases, J shed 9 bases, and the junction held 6 bases outside the gene matches. The CDR3 region has the DNA TGTGCCAGCAGCATAGGACTAGCGGGGGGCGTTGAGCAGTTCTTC. It yields the protein CASSIGLAGGVEQFF. The whole variable domain, filled in from reference TRBV11-3 and TRBJ2-1, reads EAGVVQSPRYKIIEKKQPVAFWCNPISGHNTLYWYLQNLGQGPELLIRYENEEAVDDSQLPKDRFSAERLKGVDSTLKIQPAELGDSAVYLCASSIGLAGGVEQFFGPGTRLTVL.

CDR3 DNA sequence: TGTGCCAGCGCAAATCAGGGTAACACTGAAGCTTTCTTT. It codes for CASANQGNTEAFF. The chain combines TRBV13 with TRBJ1-1; TRBD1 is a possible D gene (5 bases). Germline V lookup: CDR1 PRHDT, CDR2 FYEKMQ (reference sequence). V was pared by 8 bases and J by 2 bases, with 12 bases between. This CDR3 region has 13 residues.

This chain connects TRBV29-1 to TRBJ2-5; 10 bases fit TRBD1. Germline V gene lookup returns CDR1 SQVTM and CDR2 ANQGSEA. J lost 0 bases, V lost 5 bases, and 6 bases had no gene match. CDR3 size: 15 residues. The CDR3 DNA follows: TGCAGCGTTCAATATGGGACAGGGGACCAAGAGACCCAGTACTTC. Translation gives CSVQYGTGDQETQYF. Together with reference TRBV29-1 and TRBJ2-5, the CDR3 gives the full variable domain: SAVISQKPSRDICQRGTSLTIQCQVDSQVTMMFWYRQQPGQSLTLIATANQGSEATYESGFVIDKFPISRPNLTFSTLTVSNMSPEDSSIYLCSVQYGTGDQETQYFGPGTRLLVL.

This chain connects TRBV28 to TRBJ1-6, with 7 bases matching TRBD1. The CDR3 length is 11 residues. Germline V lookup: CDR1 MDHEN, CDR2 SYDVKM. Trimming cost V 6 bases and J 18 bases; bases outside gene matches: 8. The CDR3 DNA follows: TGTGCCAGCAGCCCCCCAGGGGGAAGCCACTTT. Translating it yields CASSPPGGSHF.

The chain couples TRBV4-1 to TRBJ2-3; 12 nucleotides line up with TRBD2. The germline gives CDR1 MGHRA, CDR2 YSYEKL. Germline trimming cut 1 base from V and 5 bases from J; bases unmatched to any gene: 10. This CDR3 has 18 residues. The CDR3: CASSQAVLAGGGVDTQYF. CDR3 nucleotide sequence: TGCGCCAGCAGCCAAGCAGTACTAGCGGGAGGAGGAGTAGATACGCAGTATTTT.

The rearrangement joins TRBV9 to TRBJ2-7; 7 nucleotides align to TRBD2. V gave up 0 bases and J gave up 3 bases; unmatched junction bases: 3. CDR1 is SGDLS and CDR2 is YYNGEE in the germline V gene. The length of the CDR3 is 14 residues. CDR3 bases: TGTGCCAGCAGCGTAGGGCCGGGGGGCTACGAGCAGTACTTC. This encodes CASSVGPGGYEQYF.

The chain links TRBV28 to TRBJ2-3; 8 bases map to TRBD2. The V gene end was trimmed by 3 bases and the J gene end by 7 bases; junction bases not matched to a gene: 12. CDR1 is MDHEN, CDR2 SYDVKM, per germline. The CDR3 covers 16 residues. The CDR3 is CASSFERERGSYTQYF. CDR3 DNA: TGTGCCAGCAGTTTCGAGCGGGAGAGGGGCTCTTATACGCAGTATTTT.

V is TRBV27 and J is TRBJ1-4; 7 nucleotides align to TRBD1. V lost 4 bases to trimming and J lost 8 bases; unmatched junction nucleotides: 4. The CDR3 has 13 amino acids. The germline gives CDR1 MNHEY, CDR2 SMNVEV (reference sequence). This CDR3 is CASSWYRGEKLFF. CDR3 coding DNA: TGTGCCAGCAGTTGGTACAGGGGAGAAAAACTGTTTTTT. The full variable domain, completed using reference TRBV27 and TRBJ1-4, is EAQVTQNPRYLITVTGKKLTVTCSQNMNHEYMSWYRQDPGLGLRQIYYSMNVEVTDKGDVPEGYKVSRKEKRNFPLILESPSPNQTSLYFCASSWYRGEKLFFGSGTQLSVL.

This chain connects TRBV29-1 to TRBJ1-2, with D possibly matching TRBD1 (6 bases). Trimming removed 7 bases from V and 7 bases from J, with 13 bases in between. The CDR3 is 11 amino acids. Germline V gene sequence: CDR1 SQVTM, CDR2 ANQGSEA. CDR3 sequence (DNA): TGCAGCGCTCCAGGGGTGGCTGGCTACACCTTC. It codes for CSAPGVAGYTF.

This chain uses TRBV6-6 with TRBJ1-1; 7 nucleotides match TRBD1. The length of the CDR3 is 14 residues. V shed 6 bases, J shed 1 base, and the junction held 5 bases outside the gene matches. Germline V gives CDR1 MNHNY, CDR2 SVGAGI (reference sequence). CDR3 DNA sequence: TGTGCCAGCAGCTGGACAGGAGGGAACACTGAAGCTTTCTTT. Encoded protein: CASSWTGGNTEAFF.

This clone was counted once. The CDR3 nucleotides read TGTGCCTGGTCGGGCGGGAGCTCCTACAATGAGCAGTTCTTC. The encoded protein is CAWSGGSSYNEQFF. The V and J genes are TRBV30 and TRBJ2-1, with 7 bases that match TRBD2. This CDR3 has 14 residues. Per germline, CDR1 GTSNPN and CDR2 SVGIG (reference sequence). V lost 5 bases to trimming and J lost 0 bases; unmatched junction nucleotides: 4.

The chain has TRBV6-5 and TRBJ1-2; D might be TRBD1 (6 bases). V was shortened by 2 bases and J by 0 bases, with 7 bases between the two germline ends. The CDR3 has 14 amino acids. The germline V gene encodes CDR1 MNHEY and CDR2 SVGAGI. CDR3 bases: TGTGCCAGCAGTTACGGGGGCACTAACTATGGCTACACCTTC. This encodes CASSYGGTNYGYTF.

The chain is built from TRBV30 and TRBJ2-2; 10 nucleotides line up with TRBD2. CDR1 is GTSNPN, CDR2 SVGIG, per germline (reference sequence). The length of the CDR3 is 16 residues. The V and J ends lost 3 bases and 3 bases, in that order; junction bases with no gene match: 7. The DNA for the CDR3 is TGTGCCTGGAGGGCTGCTAGCGGGAGATACACCGGGGAGCTGTTTTTT. This gives the protein CAWRAASGRYTGELFF. The full variable domain, in which reference TRBV30 and TRBJ2-2 provide the parts outside the CDR3, is SQTIHQWPATLVQPVGSPLSLECTVEGTSNPNLYWYRQAAGRGLQLLFYSVGIGQISSEVPQNLSASRPQDRQFILSSKKLLLSDSGFYLCAWRAASGRYTGELFFGEGSRLTVL.

The chain links TRBV7-8 to TRBJ1-4, with 8 bases aligning to TRBD1. From germline, CDR1 is SGHVS and CDR2 FQNEAQ. This CDR3 region has 14 residues. The trim removed 1 base at V and 7 bases at J, leaving 2 bases unmatched. The CDR3 DNA reads as TGTGCCAGCAGCTTAGGGACAGGGCGTGAAAAACTGTTTTTT. As protein: CASSLGTGREKLFF.

The chain is built from TRBV6-1 and TRBJ2-7; 9 positions match TRBD1. There are 15 residues in the CDR3. V trimming: 10 bases; J trimming: 5 bases; junction bases outside the gene matches: 15. Germline V gene data show CDR1 as MNHNS and CDR2 as SASEGT. CDR3 loop: CAIVPVGTGRNEQYF. CDR3 sequence (DNA): TGTGCCATCGTCCCCGTCGGGACAGGGCGAAACGAGCAGTACTTC.